This record looks at one T cell receptor (beta chain) sequence and its context. Its antigen is currently unknown. Quantitative 5'-RACE with molecular barcodes produced the TCR beta libraries. MiXCR, run by TCRdb on the 5' RACE reads, gives a single entry per CDR3 protein. Among fewer than 550,000 distinct CDR3 sequences listed, roughly 5.3% were seen once. The data were obtained in a study of CD8 T cells in ankylosing spondylitis. Study-level findings and limits: Some of the motif variants had earlier been found in reactive arthritis patients' fluid and blood. Within peripheral blood, clones linked to disease were CD8+ and relatively rare. What appeared characteristic of ankylosing spondylitis blood was a TCR beta motif of eight highly homologous variants. It was reported that disease-linked clones were significantly enriched in matched ankylosing spondylitis synovial fluid.

CDR3 size: 17 residues. The receptor was isolated from a male donor with ankylosing spondylitis. The sequenced sample was blood, either unsorted or a sorted T cell fraction (not recorded which). The chain couples TRBV21-1 to TRBJ2-1; the table assigns TRBD1, which was not confirmed against the DNA. TRBV21-1 is labeled a pseudogene. The CDR3 DNA follows: TGTGCCAGCAGCAAAGGGCGGCGCGGGGTTACGGGGGATGAGCAGTTCTTC. This translates into CASSKGRRGVTGDEQFF.